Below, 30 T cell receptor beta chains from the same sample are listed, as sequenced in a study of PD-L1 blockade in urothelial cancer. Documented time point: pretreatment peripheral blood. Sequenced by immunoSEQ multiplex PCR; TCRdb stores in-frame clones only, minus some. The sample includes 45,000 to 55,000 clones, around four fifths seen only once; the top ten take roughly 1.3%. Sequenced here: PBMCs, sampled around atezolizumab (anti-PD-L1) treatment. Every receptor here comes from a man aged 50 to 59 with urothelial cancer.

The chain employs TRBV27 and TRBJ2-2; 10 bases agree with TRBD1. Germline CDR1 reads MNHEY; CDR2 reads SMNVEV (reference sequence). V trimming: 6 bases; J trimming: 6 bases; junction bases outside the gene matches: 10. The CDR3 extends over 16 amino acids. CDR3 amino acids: CASSLGGTGVSGELFF. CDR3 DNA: TGTGCCAGCAGCCTAGGGGGGACAGGGGTGTCCGGGGAGCTGTTTTTT.

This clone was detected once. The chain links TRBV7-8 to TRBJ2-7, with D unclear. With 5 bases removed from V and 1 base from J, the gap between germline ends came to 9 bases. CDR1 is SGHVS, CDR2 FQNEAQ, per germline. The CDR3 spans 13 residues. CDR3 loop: CASSLSTSYEQYF. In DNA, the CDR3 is TGTGCCAGCAGCCTTTCAACATCCTACGAGCAGTACTTC. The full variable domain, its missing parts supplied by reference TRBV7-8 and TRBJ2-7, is GAGVSQSPRYKVAKRGQDVALRCDPISGHVSLFWYQQALGQGPEFLTYFQNEAQLDKSGLPSDRFFAERPEGSVSTLKIQRTQQEDSAVYLCASSLSTSYEQYFGPGTRLTVT.

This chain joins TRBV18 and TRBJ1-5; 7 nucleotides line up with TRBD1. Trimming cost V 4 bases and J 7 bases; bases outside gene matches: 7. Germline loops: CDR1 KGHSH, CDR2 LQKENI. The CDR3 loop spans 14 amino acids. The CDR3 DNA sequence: TGTGCCAGCTCACTCGAAACAGGGGCACAGCCCCAGCATTTT. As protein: CASSLETGAQPQHF.

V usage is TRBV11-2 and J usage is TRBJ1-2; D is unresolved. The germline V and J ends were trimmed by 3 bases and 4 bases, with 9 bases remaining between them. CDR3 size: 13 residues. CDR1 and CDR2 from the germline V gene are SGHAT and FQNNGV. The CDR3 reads CASSFGGSYGYTF. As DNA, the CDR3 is TGTGCCAGCAGCTTCGGCGGAAGCTATGGCTACACCTTC. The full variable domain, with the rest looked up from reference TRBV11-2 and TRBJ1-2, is EAGVAQSPRYKIIEKRQSVAFWCNPISGHATLYWYQQILGQGPKLLIQFQNNGVVDDSQLPKDRFSAERLKGVDSTLKIQPAKLEDSAVYLCASSFGGSYGYTFGSGTRLTVV.

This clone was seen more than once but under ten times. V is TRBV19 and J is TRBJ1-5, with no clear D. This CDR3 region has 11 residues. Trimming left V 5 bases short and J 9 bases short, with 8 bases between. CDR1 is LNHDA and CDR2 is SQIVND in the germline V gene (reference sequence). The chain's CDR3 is CASSQVGPQHF. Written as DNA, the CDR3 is TGTGCCAGTAGTCAGGTAGGGCCCCAGCATTTT.

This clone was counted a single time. DNA of the CDR3: TGCGCCAGCAGCTTGGGTAGCGGGACTACTCTCTACGAGCAGTACTTC. This gives the protein CASSLGSGTTLYEQYF. The rearrangement joins TRBV5-1 to TRBJ2-7, with 8 bases aligning to TRBD2. V shed 0 bases, J shed 3 bases, and the junction held 8 bases outside the gene matches. The CDR3 consists of 16 residues. The germline CDR1 and CDR2 sequences are SGHRS and YFSETQ.

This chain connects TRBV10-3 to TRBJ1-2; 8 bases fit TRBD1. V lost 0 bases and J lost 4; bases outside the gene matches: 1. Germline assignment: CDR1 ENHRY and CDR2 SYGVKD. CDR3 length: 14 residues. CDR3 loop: CAISESGQAYGYTF. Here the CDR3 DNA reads TGTGCCATCAGTGAGTCGGGACAGGCCTATGGCTACACCTTC.

This chain's CDR3 is CASSYQREVYNEQFF. The CDR3 DNA reads as TGCGCCAGCAGCTATCAGCGGGAGGTTTACAATGAGCAGTTCTTC. The gene calls are TRBV5-1 and TRBJ2-1; 9 bases fit TRBD2. Trimming cost V 3 bases and J 4 bases; bases outside gene matches: 5. CDR1 and CDR2 from the germline V gene are SGHRS and YFSETQ. The CDR3 has 15 residues.

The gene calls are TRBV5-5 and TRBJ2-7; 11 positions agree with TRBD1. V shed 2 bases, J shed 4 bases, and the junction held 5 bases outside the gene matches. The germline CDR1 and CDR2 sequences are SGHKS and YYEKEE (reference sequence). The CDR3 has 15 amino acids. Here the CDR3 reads CASSFKGTGGYEQYF. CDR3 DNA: TGTGCCAGCAGCTTTAAGGGGACAGGGGGGTACGAGCAGTACTTC.

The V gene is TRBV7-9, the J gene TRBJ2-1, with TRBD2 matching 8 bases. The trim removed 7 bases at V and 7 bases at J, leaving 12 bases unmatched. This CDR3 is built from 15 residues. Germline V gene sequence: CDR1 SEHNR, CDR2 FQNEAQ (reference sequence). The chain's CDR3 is CASTADRGGGNEQFF. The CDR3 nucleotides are TGTGCCAGCACCGCAGACCGGGGGGGCGGGAATGAGCAGTTCTTC.

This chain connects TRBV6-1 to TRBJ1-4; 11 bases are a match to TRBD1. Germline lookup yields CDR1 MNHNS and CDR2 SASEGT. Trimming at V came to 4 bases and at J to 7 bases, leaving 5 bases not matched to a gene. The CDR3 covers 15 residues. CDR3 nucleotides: TGTGCCAGCAGTGTTACCGGGACAGGGGGTGAAAAACTGTTTTTT. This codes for CASSVTGTGGEKLFF.

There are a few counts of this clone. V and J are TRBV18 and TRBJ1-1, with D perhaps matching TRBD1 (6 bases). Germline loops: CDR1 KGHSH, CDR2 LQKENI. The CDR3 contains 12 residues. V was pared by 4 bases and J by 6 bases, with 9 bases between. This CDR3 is CASSQTGAEAFF. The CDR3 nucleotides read TGTGCCAGCTCACAGACAGGAGCTGAAGCTTTCTTT.

The CDR3 sequence is CASSVQGPSNTGELFF. DNA of the CDR3: TGCGCCAGCAGCGTACAGGGGCCCTCGAACACCGGGGAGCTGTTTTTT. The V gene is TRBV5-1, the J gene TRBJ2-2; the match to TRBD1 covers 7 bases. Germline V CDR1 and CDR2: SGHRS, YFSETQ. The CDR3 consists of 16 residues. The V and J ends lost 4 bases and 0 bases, in that order; junction bases with no gene match: 6.

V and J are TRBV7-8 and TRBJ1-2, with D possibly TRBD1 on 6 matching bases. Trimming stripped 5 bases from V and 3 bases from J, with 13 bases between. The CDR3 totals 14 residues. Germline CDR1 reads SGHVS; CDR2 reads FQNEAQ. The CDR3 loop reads CASSKGGLDYGYTF. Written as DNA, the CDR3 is TGTGCCAGCAGCAAAGGGGGTTTGGACTATGGCTACACCTTC.

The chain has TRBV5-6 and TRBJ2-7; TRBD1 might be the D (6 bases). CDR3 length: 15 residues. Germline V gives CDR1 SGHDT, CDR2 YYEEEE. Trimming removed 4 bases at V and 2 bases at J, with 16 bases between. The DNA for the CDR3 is TGTGCCAGCAGCGCGGACAGCCTCATACCCTACGAGCAGTACTTC. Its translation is CASSADSLIPYEQYF. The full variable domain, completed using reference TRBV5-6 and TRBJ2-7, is DAGVTQSPTHLIKTRGQQVTLRCSPKSGHDTVSWYQQALGQGPQFIFQYYEEEERQRGNFPDRFSGHQFPNYSSELNVNALLLGDSALYLCASSADSLIPYEQYFGPGTRLTVT.

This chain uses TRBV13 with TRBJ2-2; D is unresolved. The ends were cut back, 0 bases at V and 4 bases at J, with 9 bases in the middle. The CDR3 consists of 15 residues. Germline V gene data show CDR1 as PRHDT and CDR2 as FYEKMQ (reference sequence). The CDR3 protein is CASSLGLTATGELFF. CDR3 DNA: TGTGCCAGCAGCTTAGGCCTAACAGCCACCGGGGAGCTGTTTTTT.

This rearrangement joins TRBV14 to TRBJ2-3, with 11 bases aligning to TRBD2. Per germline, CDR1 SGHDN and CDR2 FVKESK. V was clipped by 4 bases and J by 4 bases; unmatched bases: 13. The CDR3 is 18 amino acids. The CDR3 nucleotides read TGTGCCAGCAGCCCAACCCGTATAGCGGGGGGGCGGTCAGATACGCAGTATTTT. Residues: CASSPTRIAGGRSDTQYF.

The CDR3 DNA is TGTGCCTACCACAGAGAAAGCAACTACGAGCAGTACTTC. It yields the protein CAYHRESNYEQYF. V gene TRBV30 combines with J gene TRBJ2-7; D is undetermined. The CDR3 has 13 amino acids. Per the germline V gene, CDR1 is GTSNPN and CDR2 is SVGIG (reference sequence). With 7 bases removed from V and 3 bases from J, the gap between germline ends came to 16 bases. The full variable domain, rest sourced from reference TRBV30 and TRBJ2-7, is SQTIHQWPATLVQPVGSPLSLECTVEGTSNPNLYWYRQAAGRGLQLLFYSVGIGQISSEVPQNLSASRPQDRQFILSSKKLLLSDSGFYLCAYHRESNYEQYFGPGTRLTVT.

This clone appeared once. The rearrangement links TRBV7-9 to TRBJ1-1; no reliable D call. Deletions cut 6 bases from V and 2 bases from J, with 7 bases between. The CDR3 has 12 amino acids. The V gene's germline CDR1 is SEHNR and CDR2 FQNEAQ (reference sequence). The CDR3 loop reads CASRELNTEAFF. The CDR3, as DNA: TGTGCCAGCAGGGAGCTCAACACTGAAGCTTTCTTT.

Here the CDR3 reads CASSLAAGKKTQYF. As DNA, the CDR3 is TGTGCCAGCAGCTTGGCCGCGGGGAAAAAGACCCAGTACTTC. V usage is TRBV5-6 and J usage is TRBJ2-5, with a possible D match to TRBD2 (6 bases). This CDR3 comprises 14 residues. V lost 0 bases to trimming and J lost 6 bases, with 12 bases between them. CDR1 SGHDT and CDR2 YYEEEE come from the germline V gene.

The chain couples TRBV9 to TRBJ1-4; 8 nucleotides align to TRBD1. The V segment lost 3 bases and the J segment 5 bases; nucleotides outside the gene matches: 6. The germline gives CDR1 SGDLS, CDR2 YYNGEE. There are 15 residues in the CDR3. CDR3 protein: CASSAQGGHNEKLFF. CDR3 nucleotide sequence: TGTGCCAGCAGCGCACAGGGGGGACACAATGAAAAACTGTTTTTT.

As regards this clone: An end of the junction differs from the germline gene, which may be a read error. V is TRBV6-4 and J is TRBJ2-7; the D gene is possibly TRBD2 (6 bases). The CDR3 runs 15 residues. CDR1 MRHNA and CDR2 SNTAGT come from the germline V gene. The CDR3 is CASSDFPGLPRVSNF. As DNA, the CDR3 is TGTGCCAGCAGTGATTTTCCGGGACTCCCCAGAGTCTCTAATTTC.

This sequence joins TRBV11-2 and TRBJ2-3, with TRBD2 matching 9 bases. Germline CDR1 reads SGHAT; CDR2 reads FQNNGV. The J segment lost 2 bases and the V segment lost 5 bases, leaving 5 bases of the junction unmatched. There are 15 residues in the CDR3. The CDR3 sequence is CASSPPGLATDTQYF. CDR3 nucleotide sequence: TGTGCCAGCAGCCCGCCGGGACTAGCCACAGATACGCAGTATTTT.

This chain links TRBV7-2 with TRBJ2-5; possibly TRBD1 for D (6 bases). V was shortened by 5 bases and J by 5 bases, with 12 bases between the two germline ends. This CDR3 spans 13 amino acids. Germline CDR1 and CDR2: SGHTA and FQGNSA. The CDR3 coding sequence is TGTGCCAGCAGCGCCCAAAGGGGGGAGACCCAGTACTTC. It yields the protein CASSAQRGETQYF.

The CDR3: CASSPQGRLYEQYF. The DNA of the CDR3 is TGTGCCAGCAGCCCACAGGGTAGACTATACGAGCAGTACTTC. V gene TRBV9 combines with J gene TRBJ2-7; D perhaps matches TRBD1 (6 bases). Germline CDR1 reads SGDLS; CDR2 reads YYNGEE. The ends were cut back, 4 bases at V and 4 bases at J, with 15 bases in the middle. This CDR3 region has 14 residues.

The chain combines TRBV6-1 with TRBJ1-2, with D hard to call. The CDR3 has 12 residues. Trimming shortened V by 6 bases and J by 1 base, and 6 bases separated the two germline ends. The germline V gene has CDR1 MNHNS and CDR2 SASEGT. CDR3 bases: TGTGCCAGCAGGAGGGATAACTATGGCTACACCTTC. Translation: CASRRDNYGYTF.

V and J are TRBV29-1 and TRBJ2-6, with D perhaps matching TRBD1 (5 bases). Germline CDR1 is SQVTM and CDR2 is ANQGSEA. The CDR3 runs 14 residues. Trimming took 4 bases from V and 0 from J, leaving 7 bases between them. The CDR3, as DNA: TGCAGCGTTGGACAGATCTCTGGGGCCAACGTCCTGACTTTC. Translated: CSVGQISGANVLTF.

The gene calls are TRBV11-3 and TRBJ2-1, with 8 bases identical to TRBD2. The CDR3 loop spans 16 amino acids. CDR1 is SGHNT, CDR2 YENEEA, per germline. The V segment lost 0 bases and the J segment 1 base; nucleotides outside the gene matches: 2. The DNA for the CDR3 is TGTGCCAGCAGCTTAGACGGGGGGGGATCCTACAATGAGCAGTTCTTC. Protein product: CASSLDGGGSYNEQFF.

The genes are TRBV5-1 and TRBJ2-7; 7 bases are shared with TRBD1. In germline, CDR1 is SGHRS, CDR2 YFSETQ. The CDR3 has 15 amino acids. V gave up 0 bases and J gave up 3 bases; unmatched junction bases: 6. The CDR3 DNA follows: TGCGCCAGCAGCTTGGAACCGGGACAGAACTACGAGCAGTACTTC. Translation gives CASSLEPGQNYEQYF.

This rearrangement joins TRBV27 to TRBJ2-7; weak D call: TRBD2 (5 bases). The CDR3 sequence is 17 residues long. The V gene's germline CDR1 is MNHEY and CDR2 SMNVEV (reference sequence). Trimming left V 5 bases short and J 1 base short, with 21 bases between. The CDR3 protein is CASSPYPSDFVSYEQYF. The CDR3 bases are TGTGCCAGCAGTCCTTATCCCTCGGACTTCGTTTCCTACGAGCAGTACTTC.